This is a list of T cell receptor beta chains from one sample in a study of lymphopenia after photon versus proton radiotherapy. Sequenced by immunoSEQ multiplex PCR; TCRdb stores in-frame clones only, minus some. The sample includes approximately 91,000 clones, around 83% of them seen just once. Sequenced here: peripheral blood, sampled from a patient treated with proton-based radiotherapy. Source of these receptors: a man aged 60-69 years with pancreatic cancer. Each CDR3 is given with its conserved first and last residue. The D gene is left open where the match is weak. Size is omitted from some rows. Given values are once, few, many or a class for expanded clones.

. | TRBJ1-5 | TRBV6-1 | . | CASSLGQTSNQPQHF | TGTGCCAGCAGCCTCGGACAGACTAGCAATCAGCCCCAGCATTTT
. | TRBJ1-3 | TRBV9 | . | CASSPTFGLHSGNTIYF | TGTGCCAGCAGCCCCACGTTCGGGCTTCACTCTGGAAACACCATATATTTT
. | TRBJ2-7 | TRBV7-9 | . | CASSWGHKSYEQYF | TGTGCCAGCAGCTGGGGACATAAATCCTACGAGCAGTACTTC
. | TRBJ2-3 | TRBV11-3 | . | CASSPIGTGLDTDTQYF | TGTGCCAGCAGCCCGATAGGAACAGGGCTAGACACAGATACGCAGTATTTT
. | TRBJ2-3 | TRBV18 | . | CASSPGLSPDTQYF | TGTGCCAGCTCACCCGGACTATCCCCGGATACGCAGTATTTT
TRBD1 | TRBJ2-7 | TRBV29-1 | . | CSASQGSGEQYF | TGCAGCGCTTCACAGGGGTCGGGCGAGCAGTACTTC
. | TRBJ2-2 | TRBV7-2 | once | CASSLVAAAGELFF | TGTGCCAGCAGCTTAGTAGCCGCGGCCGGGGAGCTGTTTTTT
TRBD2 | TRBJ2-1 | TRBV29-1 | once | CSVTPRLAGDNEQFF | TGCAGCGTTACACCAAGACTAGCGGGAGACAATGAGCAGTTCTTC
. | TRBJ2-7 | TRBV7-8 | . | CASSLAFREQYF | TGTGCCAGCAGCTTAGCCTTCCGGGAGCAGTACTTC
TRBD2 | TRBJ2-2 | TRBV5-1 | . | CASSLVGLAGGTGELFF | TGCGCCAGCAGCTTGGTCGGACTAGCGGGAGGCACCGGGGAGCTGTTTTTT
. | TRBJ2-3 | TRBV4-1 | . | CASSQEHYPDTQYF | TGCGCCAGCAGCCAAGAGCACTACCCAGATACGCAGTATTTT
. | TRBJ2-2 | TRBV7-9 | . | CASSFWDFSGNTGELFF | TGTGCCAGCAGCTTCTGGGATTTTAGCGGGAACACCGGGGAGCTGTTTTTT
TRBD1 | TRBJ2-4 | TRBV5-4 | . | CASSAPVRQGRTKNIQYF | TGTGCCAGCAGCGCTCCGGTGAGACAGGGGCGGACCAAAAACATTCAGTACTTC
. | TRBJ1-1 | TRBV10-3 | . | CAISEASRANTEAFF | TGTGCCATCAGTGAAGCGAGTCGGGCGAACACTGAAGCTTTCTTT
. | TRBJ2-4 | TRBV14 | . | CASSQNLGAKNIQYF | TGTGCCAGCAGCCAAAACCTCGGTGCCAAAAACATTCAGTACTTC
. | TRBJ1-5 | TRBV6-6 | . | CASSYGGGNQPQHF | TGTGCCAGCAGTTATGGGGGGGGCAATCAGCCCCAGCATTTT
TRBD1 | TRBJ2-2 | TRBV28 | . | CASSHSPGTESTGELFF | TGTGCCAGCAGTCATAGCCCCGGGACAGAGAGCACCGGGGAGCTGTTTTTT
. | TRBJ2-1 | TRBV27 | . | CASSNVGSYNEQFF | TGTGCCAGCAGTAACGTGGGCTCCTACAATGAGCAGTTCTTC
TRBD1 | TRBJ1-2 | TRBV5-4 | . | CASSLGQGRTYGYTF | TGTGCCAGCAGCCTGGGACAGGGGAGGACATATGGCTACACCTTC
. | TRBJ2-7 | TRBV5-1 | . | CASSFPSGEQYF | TGCGCCAGCAGCTTTCCTTCCGGGGAGCAGTACTTC
TRBD2 | TRBJ2-1 | TRBV10-1 | . | CASSELREGPNEQFF | TGCGCCAGCAGTGAGCTGCGGGAGGGCCCGAATGAGCAGTTCTTC
. | TRBJ1-5 | TRBV19 | few | CASSISGLSNQPQHF | TGTGCCAGTAGTATATCAGGGCTTAGCAATCAGCCCCAGCATTTT
. | TRBJ2-3 | TRBV5-1 | . | CASSLQGFFADTQYF | TGCGCCAGCAGCTTACAGGGATTCTTCGCAGATACGCAGTATTTT
. | TRBJ1-3 | TRBV6-5 | . | CASSYSRQGKGNTIYF | TGTGCCAGCAGTTACTCGAGGCAGGGGAAAGGAAACACCATATATTTT
. | TRBJ1-5 | TRBV7-2 | . | CASSHDYNQPQHF | TGTGCCAGCAGCCACGACTACAATCAGCCCCAGCATTTT
. | TRBJ2-3 | TRBV5-6 | once | CASTARSTDTQYF | TGTGCCAGCACCGCCAGGAGCACAGATACGCAGTATTTT
. | TRBJ2-5 | TRBV28 | . | CASSSRGFGETQYF | TGTGCCAGCAGTTCCAGGGGTTTCGGAGAGACCCAGTACTTC